The present T cell receptor (beta chain) was sequenced within a study of blood T cell repertoires in COVID-19. About the study: T cells, B-cell-depleted T cells, or PBMCs provided the cDNA or gDNA that served as material.

Libraries were prepared by immunoSEQ multiplex PCR; TCRdb keeps only in-frame clonotypes and omits some of them. The sample lists about 170,000 clones; about 90% were seen once. The V end lost 10 bases, the J end lost 8 bases, and 23 bases lay between the germline ends. This CDR3 has 15 amino acids. Germline lookup yields CDR1 WNHNN and CDR2 SYGVQD (reference sequence). This clone was observed once. This chain uses TRBV10-1 with TRBJ1-4, with TRBD1 as a possible D gene (5 bases). The receptor was derived from a human donor with acute COVID-19. The donor label of this sample is uncertain. What was sequenced was PBMCs or T cells enriched from blood (not recorded which). The CDR3 DNA sequence: TGCGCCAACTTTATAAGACAGCCGTCGTTGGAAAAACTGTTTTTT. Residues: CANFIRQPSLEKLFF.